These T cell receptor beta chains were read from a single sample in a study of blood T cell repertoires in COVID-19. Here immunoSEQ multiplex PCR was the method, and the copy in TCRdb shows in-frame clones only, minus some. Found here are a few hundred thousand clones, 84% of them singletons; the top ten hold about 1.6%. The sample consisted of peripheral blood. These receptors were collected from a woman aged 40 to 50 who had recovered from COVID-19. The CDR3 runs from the conserved cysteine through the conserved F or W. Each record gives: D gene, clone size, V gene, J gene, CDR3 protein, CDR3 DNA. D genes are given only for firm matches. Expanded clones are given a class, and other clones once, few, many or no size at all.

D: -
size: -
V: TRBV5-6
J: TRBJ1-4
CDR3: CASSLYTAFWGEDEKLFF
DNA: TGTGCCAGCAGCTTGTATACAGCTTTTTGGGGCGAGGATGAAAAACTGTTTTTT

D: -
size: -
V: TRBV5-6
J: TRBJ1-6
CDR3: CASSLWREGSYNSPLHF
DNA: TGTGCCAGCAGCTTATGGAGGGAAGGATCCTATAATTCACCCCTCCACTTT

D: -
size: many
V: TRBV5-6
J: TRBJ1-2
CDR3: CASSLGGSYGYTF
DNA: TGTGCCAGCAGCTTAGGCGGAAGCTATGGCTACACCTTC

D: -
size: -
V: TRBV2
J: TRBJ2-1
CDR3: CASSEGGGPYNEQFF
DNA: TGTGCCAGCAGTGAGGGTGGCGGGCCCTACAATGAGCAGTTCTTC

D: TRBD1
size: -
V: TRBV15
J: TRBJ1-1
CDR3: CATSRGGTGNTEAFF
DNA: TGTGCCACCAGCAGAGGAGGGACAGGGAACACTGAAGCTTTCTTT

D: TRBD1
size: -
V: TRBV29-1
J: TRBJ1-2
CDR3: CSVGTGGGYGYTF
DNA: TGCAGCGTCGGGACAGGGGGCGGCTATGGCTACACCTTC

D: -
size: -
V: TRBV30
J: TRBJ1-1
CDR3: CAWSGRTEAFF
DNA: TGTGCCTGGAGTGGGAGGACTGAAGCTTTCTTT

D: -
size: -
V: TRBV28
J: TRBJ2-2
CDR3: CASSLTTNTGELFF
DNA: TGTGCCAGCAGTTTAACTACCAACACCGGGGAGCTGTTTTTT

D: -
size: once
V: TRBV2
J: TRBJ1-2
CDR3: CASRSYGYTF
DNA: TGTGCCAGCAGATCTTATGGCTACACCTTC

D: TRBD1
size: -
V: TRBV5-1
J: TRBJ1-6
CDR3: CASSLEQGNNSPLHF
DNA: TGCGCCAGCAGCTTGGAACAGGGGAATAATTCACCCCTCCACTTT

D: TRBD1
size: -
V: TRBV7-9
J: TRBJ1-1
CDR3: CASSAHDRGNTEAFF
DNA: TGTGCCAGCAGCGCCCACGACAGGGGGAACACTGAAGCTTTCTTT

D: -
size: -
V: TRBV13
J: TRBJ2-3
CDR3: CASRLLQGSTDTQYF
DNA: TGTGCCAGCAGGCTACTACAGGGAAGCACAGATACGCAGTATTTT

D: TRBD1
size: -
V: TRBV5-1
J: TRBJ2-5
CDR3: CASSADRSKETQYF
DNA: TGCGCCAGCAGCGCGGACAGGAGTAAAGAGACCCAGTACTTC

D: -
size: -
V: TRBV29-1
J: TRBJ2-5
CDR3: CSAWDIGETQYF
DNA: TGCAGCGCCTGGGACATCGGGGAGACCCAGTACTTC

D: TRBD2
size: -
V: TRBV24-1
J: TRBJ2-1
CDR3: CATSDSGGGSYNEQFF
DNA: TGTGCCACCAGTGATTCTGGGGGGGGCTCCTACAATGAGCAGTTCTTC

D: -
size: -
V: TRBV3-1/TRBV3-2
J: TRBJ2-5
CDR3: CASSPIAQETQYF
DNA: TGTGCCAGCAGCCCGATCGCGCAAGAGACCCAGTACTTC

D: TRBD1
size: once
V: TRBV5-1
J: TRBJ1-1
CDR3: CASSPGTGRGAFF
DNA: TGCGCCAGCAGCCCCGGGACAGGGCGAGGAGCTTTCTTT

D: TRBD2
size: -
V: TRBV10-3
J: TRBJ2-2
CDR3: CAIRRTSGADTGELFF
DNA: TGTGCCATCAGGAGGACTAGCGGGGCAGATACCGGGGAGCTGTTTTTT

D: TRBD1
size: once
V: TRBV30
J: TRBJ1-1
CDR3: CAWTADRGDTEAFF
DNA: TGTGCCTGGACCGCGGACAGGGGGGATACTGAAGCTTTCTTT

D: -
size: once
V: TRBV9
J: TRBJ2-7
CDR3: CASSVELYEQYF
DNA: TGTGCCAGCAGCGTAGAGCTCTACGAGCAGTACTTC

D: -
size: -
V: TRBV29-1
J: TRBJ2-3
CDR3: CSVVRLAPSTDTQYF
DNA: TGCAGCGTTGTCCGGCTAGCGCCTAGCACAGATACGCAGTATTTT

D: TRBD1
size: -
V: TRBV27
J: TRBJ2-3
CDR3: CASSPSSLRDRGTDTQYF
DNA: TGTGCCAGCAGTCCGTCCTCCCTCCGGGACAGGGGGACAGATACGCAGTATTTT

D: -
size: -
V: TRBV3-1/TRBV3-2
J: TRBJ1-5
CDR3: CASSQSQGQPQHF
DNA: TGTGCCAGCAGCCAAAGTCAGGGACAGCCCCAGCATTTT

D: -
size: -
V: TRBV7-6
J: TRBJ2-2
CDR3: CASSKSAGSNTGELFF
DNA: TGTGCCAGCAGCAAAAGTGCAGGGTCGAACACCGGGGAGCTGTTTTTT

D: -
size: once
V: TRBV12-1
J: TRBJ1-2
CDR3: CASSFVGDENYGYTF
DNA: TGTGCCAGCAGCTTTGTAGGGGATGAGAACTATGGCTACACCTTC

D: -
size: -
V: TRBV3-1/TRBV3-2
J: TRBJ1-5
CDR3: CASSIRRAEPQHF
DNA: TGTGCCAGCAGCATTAGACGTGCGGAGCCCCAGCATTTT

D: -
size: -
V: TRBV2
J: TRBJ1-6
CDR3: CASNGGNAYNSPLHF
DNA: TGTGCCAGCAATGGAGGGAACGCCTATAATTCACCCCTCCACTTT

D: TRBD2
size: -
V: TRBV14
J: TRBJ2-5
CDR3: CASSQEWLAGLKETQYF
DNA: TGTGCCAGCAGCCAAGAATGGCTAGCGGGCTTAAAAGAGACCCAGTACTTC

D: TRBD1
size: -
V: TRBV6-5
J: TRBJ2-7
CDR3: CASTPPGQRTYEQYF
DNA: TGTGCCAGCACCCCACCGGGACAGAGGACCTACGAGCAGTACTTC

D: -
size: -
V: TRBV6-2/TRBV6-3
J: TRBJ1-2
CDR3: CASSSLGEGNYGYTF
DNA: TGTGCCAGCAGCTCCCTAGGGGAGGGGAACTATGGCTACACCTTC

D: TRBD2
size: -
V: TRBV18
J: TRBJ2-3
CDR3: CASSPPLGLANTDTQYF
DNA: TGTGCCAGCTCACCACCCCTAGGACTAGCGAACACAGATACGCAGTATTTT

D: -
size: -
V: TRBV2
J: TRBJ1-1
CDR3: CASTSQSNTEAFF
DNA: TGTGCCAGCACAAGCCAATCGAACACTGAAGCTTTCTTT

D: -
size: few
V: TRBV7-9
J: TRBJ1-2
CDR3: CASSLAGTEYGYTF
DNA: TGTGCCAGCAGCTTAGCTGGGACTGAGTATGGCTACACCTTC

D: -
size: -
V: TRBV6-5
J: TRBJ2-1
CDR3: CASRTDWDSYNEQFF
DNA: TGTGCCAGCAGGACGGACTGGGACTCCTACAATGAGCAGTTCTTC

D: -
size: -
V: TRBV30
J: TRBJ1-4
CDR3: CAWSQGVEKLFF
DNA: TGTGCCTGGTCACAAGGAGTTGAAAAACTGTTTTTT

D: TRBD2
size: -
V: TRBV2
J: TRBJ2-5
CDR3: CAIWGLAGGPETQYF
DNA: TGTGCCATTTGGGGACTAGCGGGGGGGCCAGAGACCCAGTACTTC

D: -
size: -
V: TRBV6-4
J: TRBJ2-3
CDR3: CASSVAGSTDTQYF
DNA: TGTGCCAGCAGTGTCGCAGGGAGCACAGATACGCAGTATTTT

D: TRBD1
size: -
V: TRBV18
J: TRBJ2-2
CDR3: CASSPGQGFTGELFF
DNA: TGTGCCAGCTCACCGGGACAGGGATTCACCGGGGAGCTGTTTTTT

D: -
size: -
V: TRBV5-1
J: TRBJ1-1
CDR3: CASGLDGAGSTEAFF
DNA: TGCGCCAGCGGATTGGATGGGGCAGGTTCCACTGAAGCTTTCTTT

D: TRBD1
size: -
V: TRBV2
J: TRBJ1-5
CDR3: CASSVEGGGNQPQHF
DNA: TGTGCCAGCAGTGTAGAAGGGGGCGGCAATCAGCCCCAGCATTTT

D: -
size: -
V: TRBV18
J: TRBJ2-1
CDR3: CASSSLSRGSYDEQFF
DNA: TGTGCCAGCTCAAGCCTCTCCAGGGGAAGTTACGATGAGCAGTTCTTC

D: -
size: -
V: TRBV7-2
J: TRBJ1-5
CDR3: CASSLVSGIGNQPQHF
DNA: TGTGCCAGCAGCTTAGTGTCAGGGATCGGCAATCAGCCCCAGCATTTT

D: TRBD1
size: few
V: TRBV28
J: TRBJ2-2
CDR3: CASSSHGTGLTGELFF
DNA: TGTGCCAGCAGTTCCCACGGGACAGGACTGACCGGGGAGCTGTTTTTT

D: TRBD1
size: -
V: TRBV7-2
J: TRBJ2-3
CDR3: CASSSGGTGLTDTQYF
DNA: TGTGCCAGCAGCTCGGGTGGGACAGGGCTCACAGATACGCAGTATTTT

D: -
size: once
V: TRBV28
J: TRBJ1-4
CDR3: CASGLGGEKLFF
DNA: TGTGCCAGCGGCCTTGGTGGTGAAAAACTGTTTTTT

D: -
size: -
V: TRBV5-6
J: TRBJ1-6
CDR3: CASSLVRQGNSPLHF
DNA: TGTGCCAGCAGCTTGGTTCGGCAGGGGAATTCACCCCTCCACTTT

D: -
size: -
V: TRBV7-2
J: TRBJ1-2
CDR3: CASSPTLRRALRGYTF
DNA: TGTGCCAGCAGCCCCACGCTCCGCAGGGCTTTACGGGGCTACACCTTC

D: TRBD1
size: -
V: TRBV6-1
J: TRBJ1-5
CDR3: CASSEKRDRGHQPQHF
DNA: TGTGCCAGCAGTGAGAAAAGGGACAGGGGGCATCAGCCCCAGCATTTT

D: TRBD1
size: -
V: TRBV28
J: TRBJ2-3
CDR3: CASRRYRGGFRTDTQYF
DNA: TGTGCCAGCAGACGATACAGGGGCGGATTCAGGACAGATACGCAGTATTTT

D: -
size: few
V: TRBV3-1/TRBV3-2
J: TRBJ2-2
CDR3: CASSQDSGSRELFF
DNA: TGTGCCAGCAGCCAAGATTCGGGGAGTCGGGAGCTGTTTTTT

D: -
size: -
V: TRBV2
J: TRBJ1-4
CDR3: CASTLWDWRNEKLFF
DNA: TGTGCCAGCACTTTATGGGACTGGAGAAATGAAAAACTGTTTTTT

D: TRBD1
size: -
V: TRBV3-1/TRBV3-2
J: TRBJ1-2
CDR3: CASSQLPDRTNYGYTF
DNA: TGTGCCAGCAGCCAGCTCCCGGACAGGACTAACTATGGCTACACCTTC

D: TRBD2
size: -
V: TRBV7-8
J: TRBJ2-1
CDR3: CASSLPSGGARSPSDEQFF
DNA: TGTGCCAGCAGCTTACCTAGCGGGGGGGCCCGATCCCCTTCGGATGAGCAGTTCTTC

D: -
size: -
V: TRBV11-3
J: TRBJ2-5
CDR3: CASSLGGAKGGETQYF
DNA: TGTGCCAGCAGCTTAGGAGGGGCCAAGGGAGGAGAGACCCAGTACTTC

D: -
size: -
V: TRBV30
J: TRBJ1-4
CDR3: CAWTVATNEKLFF
DNA: TGTGCCTGGACAGTGGCAACTAATGAAAAACTGTTTTTT

D: -
size: -
V: TRBV15
J: TRBJ1-3
CDR3: CATSPRLGGGNTIYF
DNA: TGTGCCACCAGCCCCCGCTTAGGCGGTGGAAACACCATATATTTT

D: -
size: -
V: TRBV5-1
J: TRBJ1-1
CDR3: CASSLADGGLGTEAFF
DNA: TGCGCCAGCAGCTTGGCCGACGGGGGACTTGGCACTGAAGCTTTCTTT